This entry concerns a single T cell receptor beta chain. CDR1 is SQVTM and CDR2 is ANQGSEA in the germline V gene. Trimming took off 4 bases at V and 0 bases at J, with 7 bases between the two ends. The length of the CDR3 is 12 residues. These data are taken from a study of technical replicates of blood from a few donors. TCRdb keeps only in-frame clones here, not all; method: immunoSEQ multiplex PCR. The data contain more than 90,000 clones, over 95% of them singletons. The chain carries TRBV29-1 and TRBJ2-7; no definite D call. Sequencing was carried out using T cells isolated from PBMCs. The source is a human donor in good health. CDR3 DNA: TGCAGCGTTGGAGCGAGCTCCTACGAGCAGTACTTC. The encoded protein is CSVGASSYEQYF.